The 13 T cell receptor beta chains given below trace back to one sample, sequenced in a study of blood T cell repertoires in COVID-19. The table came from immunoSEQ multiplex PCR; TCRdb's copy has only in-frame clones and leaves some out. The sample holds under 200,000 clones, 70% to 90% seen once. The sequenced material came from peripheral blood. Receptors originate from a woman older than 75 with acute or convalescent COVID-19.

The V and J genes are TRBV3-1 (or the pseudogene TRBV3-2) and TRBJ2-3; tentatively, D is TRBD2 (7 bases). This CDR3 has 16 amino acids. Trimming left V 0 bases short and J 1 base short, with 11 bases between. Germline lookup yields CDR1 LGHDT and CDR2 YNNKEL (reference sequence). CDR3 in DNA: TGTGCCAGCAGCCAAGAGGAGGGGGGGGGCACAGATACGCAGTATTTT. Amino acid sequence: CASSQEEGGGTDTQYF.

The V and J genes are TRBV12-3 or TRBV12-4 and TRBJ1-2; D might be TRBD1 (5 bases). The CDR3 is 13 amino acids. V was shortened by 8 bases and J by 6 bases, with 16 bases between the two germline ends. The CDR3 reads CASQWRGVDGYTF. In DNA, the CDR3 is TGTGCCAGCCAGTGGCGGGGCGTGGATGGCTACACCTTC.

The chain couples TRBV3-1 (or the pseudogene TRBV3-2) to TRBJ1-3; 8 positions match TRBD1. V trimming: 3 bases; J trimming: 5 bases; junction bases outside the gene matches: 6. The CDR3 is 15 amino acids. Germline CDR1 LGHDT, CDR2 YNNKEL (reference sequence). This CDR3 reads CASSHGQGTRNTIYF. As DNA, the CDR3 is TGTGCCAGCAGCCATGGACAGGGTACCAGAAACACCATATATTTT.

Regarding this clone: Other DNA sequences within the sample encode an identical CDR3. V usage is TRBV3-1 (or the pseudogene TRBV3-2) and J usage is TRBJ2-3, with 14 bases that match TRBD2. CDR3 length: 16 residues. Per the germline V gene, CDR1 is LGHDT and CDR2 is YNNKEL (reference sequence). After removal of 3 bases from V and 1 base from J, the junction contained 0 bases not matched to a gene. CDR3 loop: CASSQGLAGGTDTQYF. CDR3 sequence (DNA): TGTGCCAGCAGCCAGGGACTAGCGGGAGGCACAGATACGCAGTATTTT.

The CDR3: CASSFYRGTGNTIYF. The CDR3 nucleotides are TGTGCCAGCTCATTTTACAGGGGCACTGGAAACACCATATATTTT. The chain recombines TRBV18 with TRBJ1-3, with TRBD1 identical over 7 bases. The CDR3 length is 15 residues. With 5 bases clipped from V and 2 bases from J, the junction kept 6 bases outside the gene matches. CDR1 and CDR2 from the germline V gene are KGHSH and LQKENI. The variable domain in full, completed from reference TRBV18 and TRBJ1-3, reads NAGVMQNPRHLVRRRGQEARLRCSPMKGHSHVYWYRQLPEEGLKFMVYLQKENIIDESGMPKERFSAEFPKEGPSILRIQQVVRGDSAAYFCASSFYRGTGNTIYFGEGSWLTVV.

The chain joins TRBV7-9 to TRBJ2-5, with D possibly TRBD1 on 7 matching bases. This CDR3 comprises 14 residues. The V and J ends lost 5 bases and 5 bases respectively, with 15 bases between them. Germline V lookup: CDR1 SEHNR, CDR2 FQNEAQ (reference sequence). The CDR3 nucleotides read TGTGCCAGCAGCCACCAGGGGGGTTGGGAGACCCAGTACTTC. Translation: CASSHQGGWETQYF.

The chain joins TRBV5-6 to TRBJ2-7; 10 nucleotides line up with TRBD1. V shed 3 bases and J 11 bases; nucleotides not matched to a gene: 2. CDR1 is SGHDT and CDR2 is YYEEEE in the germline V gene. The CDR3 consists of 11 residues. The CDR3 region has the DNA TGTGCCAGCAGCTGGGGGACAGGGGAGTACTTC. Translation: CASSWGTGEYF.

This clone was seen repeatedly, ten times or more. The V and J genes are TRBV2 and TRBJ1-5, with D unclear. CDR1 and CDR2 from the germline V gene are SNHLY and FYNNEI. The CDR3 contains 13 residues. V lost 6 bases, J lost 5 bases, and 11 bases lay in between. This chain's CDR3 is CASSEGGHQPQHF. The CDR3 DNA reads TGTGCCAGCAGCGAGGGCGGCCATCAGCCCCAGCATTTT.

The chain is built from TRBV5-1 and TRBJ1-5; 7 bases agree with TRBD1. The CDR3 covers 16 residues. Trimming removed 0 bases from V and 0 bases from J; junction bases left unmatched: 3. Germline V lookup: CDR1 SGHRS, CDR2 YFSETQ. For the CDR3, the DNA is TGCGCCAGCAGCTTGGAGGGGGCGGATAGCAATCAGCCCCAGCATTTT. Protein: CASSLEGADSNQPQHF.

This chain joins TRBV11-2 and TRBJ2-7; 7 positions match TRBD1. Germline-derived CDR1 and CDR2 are SGHAT and FQNNGV. The CDR3 loop spans 15 amino acids. V lost 0 bases, J lost 2 bases, and 4 bases stayed unmatched. The CDR3 loop reads CASSLDLGQAYEQYF. CDR3 nucleotides: TGTGCCAGCAGCTTAGATCTAGGACAGGCCTACGAGCAGTACTTC.

This chain uses TRBV18 with TRBJ1-1, with TRBD1 identical over 9 bases. The CDR3 has 14 amino acids. Germline CDR1 and CDR2: KGHSH and LQKENI. J lost 4 bases, V lost 3 bases, and 3 bases had no gene match. This CDR3 reads CASSPRTGVTEAFF. As DNA, the CDR3 is TGTGCCAGCTCACCGCGGACAGGGGTCACTGAAGCTTTCTTT.

This clone was seen once. The J gene is TRBJ2-7, the V gene TRBV19; the match to TRBD1 covers 9 bases. Unmatched junction bases numbered 11, after V lost 8 bases and J lost 6 bases. The CDR3 has 14 residues. CDR1 is LNHDA, CDR2 SQIVND, per germline (reference sequence). The CDR3 sequence: CASARDRVGFEQYF. The CDR3 bases are TGTGCCAGTGCCCGGGACAGGGTTGGTTTCGAGCAGTACTTC.

The CDR3 region has the DNA TGTGCCACCAGCAGAGTATTCGGGGTAGGGTATGGCTACACCTTC. Residues: CATSRVFGVGYGYTF. The J gene is TRBJ1-2, the V gene TRBV15; D remains unclear. V was cut by 1 base and J by 5 bases, with 14 bases left in between. CDR1 and CDR2 (germline): LNHNV, YYDKDF (reference sequence). This CDR3 contains 15 residues.